This T cell receptor (beta chain) comes out of a study of blood T cell repertoires in COVID-19. Study details: In each case, the material was cDNA or gDNA derived from T cells, B-cell-depleted T cells, or PBMCs.

The method was immunoSEQ multiplex PCR; TCRdb's version includes in-frame clones alone and lacks a portion of them. The top ten clones hold under 5.5% of a sample with about 60,000 clones, around 88% of them seen once. The CDR3 is 17 residues long. After removal of 3 bases from V and 7 bases from J, the junction contained 8 bases not matched to a gene. Germline lookup yields CDR1 SGHTA and CDR2 FQGNSA. Sequencing used peripheral blood. The source of this sequence is a man aged 55 to 69 with acute or convalescent COVID-19. The gene calls are TRBV7-2 and TRBJ2-1, with 14 bases fitting TRBD2. Here the CDR3 reads CASSFQPTSGRGNEQFF. CDR3 DNA sequence: TGTGCCAGCAGCTTCCAACCGACTAGCGGGAGGGGAAATGAGCAGTTCTTC.